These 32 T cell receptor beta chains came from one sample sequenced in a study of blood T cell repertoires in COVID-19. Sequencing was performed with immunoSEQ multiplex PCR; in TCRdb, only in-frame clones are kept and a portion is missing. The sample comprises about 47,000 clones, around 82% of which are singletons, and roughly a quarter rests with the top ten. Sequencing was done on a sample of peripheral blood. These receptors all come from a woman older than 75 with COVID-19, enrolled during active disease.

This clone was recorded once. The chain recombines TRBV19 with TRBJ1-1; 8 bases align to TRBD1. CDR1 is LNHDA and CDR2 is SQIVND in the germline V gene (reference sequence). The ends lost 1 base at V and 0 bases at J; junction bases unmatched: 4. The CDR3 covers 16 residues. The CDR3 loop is CASSIARQGMNTEAFF. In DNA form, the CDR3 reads TGTGCCAGTAGTATAGCAAGACAGGGGATGAACACTGAAGCTTTCTTT. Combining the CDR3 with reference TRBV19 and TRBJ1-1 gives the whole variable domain DGGITQSPKYLFRKEGQNVTLSCEQNLNHDAMYWYRQDPGQGLRLIYYSQIVNDFQKGDIAEGYSVSREKKESFPLTVTSAQKNPTAFYLCASSIARQGMNTEAFFGQGTRLTVV.

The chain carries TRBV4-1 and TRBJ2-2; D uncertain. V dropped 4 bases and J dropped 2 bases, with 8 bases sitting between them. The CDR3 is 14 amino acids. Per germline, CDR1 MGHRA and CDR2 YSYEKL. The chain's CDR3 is CASSRPDNTGELFF. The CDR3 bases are TGCGCCAGCAGCCGTCCAGATAACACCGGGGAGCTGTTTTTT.

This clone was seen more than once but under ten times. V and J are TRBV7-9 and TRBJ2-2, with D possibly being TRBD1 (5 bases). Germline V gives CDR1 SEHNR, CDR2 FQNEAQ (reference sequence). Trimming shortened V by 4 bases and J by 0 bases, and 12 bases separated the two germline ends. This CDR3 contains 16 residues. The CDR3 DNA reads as TGTGCCAGCAGCTCCAGGGTTCTGGCGAACACCGGGGAGCTGTTTTTT. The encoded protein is CASSSRVLANTGELFF.

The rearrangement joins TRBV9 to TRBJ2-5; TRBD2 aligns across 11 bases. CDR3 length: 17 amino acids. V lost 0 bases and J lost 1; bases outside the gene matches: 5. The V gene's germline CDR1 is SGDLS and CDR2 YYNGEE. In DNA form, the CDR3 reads TGTGCCAGCAGCGTAGGAGGCCTAGCGGGGGGCCAAGAGACCCAGTACTTC. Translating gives CASSVGGLAGGQETQYF. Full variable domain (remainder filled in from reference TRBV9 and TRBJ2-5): DSGVTQTPKHLITATGQRVTLRCSPRSGDLSVYWYQQSLDQGLQFLIQYYNGEERAKGNILERFSAQQFPDLHSELNLSSLELGDSALYFCASSVGGLAGGQETQYFGPGTRLLVL.

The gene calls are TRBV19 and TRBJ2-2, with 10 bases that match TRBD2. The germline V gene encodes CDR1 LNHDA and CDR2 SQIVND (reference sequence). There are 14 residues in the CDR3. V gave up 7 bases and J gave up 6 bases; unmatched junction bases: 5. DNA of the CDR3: TGTGCCAGTAAAGCTAGCGGGAGCCCCGGGGAGCTGTTTTTT. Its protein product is CASKASGSPGELFF.

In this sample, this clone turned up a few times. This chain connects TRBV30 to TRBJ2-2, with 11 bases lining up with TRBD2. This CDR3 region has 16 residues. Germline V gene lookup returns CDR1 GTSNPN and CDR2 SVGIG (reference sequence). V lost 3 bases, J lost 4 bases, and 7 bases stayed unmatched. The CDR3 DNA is TGTGCCTGGAGGGCCCGACTAGCGGGACTCACCGGGGAGCTGTTTTTT. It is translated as CAWRARLAGLTGELFF.

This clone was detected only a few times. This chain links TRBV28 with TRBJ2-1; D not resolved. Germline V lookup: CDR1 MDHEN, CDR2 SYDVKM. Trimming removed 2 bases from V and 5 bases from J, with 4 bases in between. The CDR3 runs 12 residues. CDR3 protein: CASSLNNNEQFF. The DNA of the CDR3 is TGTGCCAGCAGTTTAAATAACAATGAGCAGTTCTTC. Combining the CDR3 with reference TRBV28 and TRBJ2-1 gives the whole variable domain DVKVTQSSRYLVKRTGEKVFLECVQDMDHENMFWYRQDPGLGLRLIYFSYDVKMKEKGDIPEGYSVSREKKERFSLILESASTNQTSMYLCASSLNNNEQFFGPGTRLTVL.

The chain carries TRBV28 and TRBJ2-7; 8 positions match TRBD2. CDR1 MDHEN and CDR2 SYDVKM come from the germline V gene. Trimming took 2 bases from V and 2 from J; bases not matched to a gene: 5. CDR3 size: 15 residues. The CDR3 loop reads CASSLRREVTYEQYF. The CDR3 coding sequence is TGTGCCAGCAGTTTAAGGCGGGAGGTGACCTACGAGCAGTACTTC.

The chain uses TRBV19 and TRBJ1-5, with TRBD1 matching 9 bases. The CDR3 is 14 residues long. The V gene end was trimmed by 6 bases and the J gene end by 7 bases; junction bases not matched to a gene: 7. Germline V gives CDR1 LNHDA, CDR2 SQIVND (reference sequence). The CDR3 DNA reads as TGTGCCAGTAGGGACAGGGGTGACAGGCAGCCCCAGCATTTT. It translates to CASRDRGDRQPQHF.

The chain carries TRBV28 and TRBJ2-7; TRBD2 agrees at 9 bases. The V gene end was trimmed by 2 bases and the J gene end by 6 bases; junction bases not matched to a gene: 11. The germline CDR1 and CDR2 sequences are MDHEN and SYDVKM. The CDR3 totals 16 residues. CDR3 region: CASSLVAGEVVVEQYF. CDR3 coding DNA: TGTGCCAGCAGTTTAGTAGCGGGAGAAGTGGTAGTCGAGCAGTACTTC.

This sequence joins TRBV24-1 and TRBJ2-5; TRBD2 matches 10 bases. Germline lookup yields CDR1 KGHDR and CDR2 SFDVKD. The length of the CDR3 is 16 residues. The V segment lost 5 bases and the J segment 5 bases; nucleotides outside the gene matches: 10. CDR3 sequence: CATSGAGTSVFETQYF. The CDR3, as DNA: TGTGCCACCAGTGGTGCCGGGACTAGCGTGTTTGAGACCCAGTACTTC.

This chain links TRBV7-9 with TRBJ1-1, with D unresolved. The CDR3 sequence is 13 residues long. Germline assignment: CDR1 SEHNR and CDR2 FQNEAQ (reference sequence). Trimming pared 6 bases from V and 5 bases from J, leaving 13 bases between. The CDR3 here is CASSQAHWTEAFF. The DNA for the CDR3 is TGTGCCAGCAGTCAAGCGCATTGGACTGAAGCTTTCTTT.

CDR3 sequence reads: CASSTLGLAAAETQYF. CDR3 coding DNA: TGTGCCAGTAGTACCCTCGGACTAGCAGCGGCGGAGACCCAGTACTTC. V usage is TRBV19 and J usage is TRBJ2-5; 8 positions match TRBD2. The germline CDR1 and CDR2 sequences are LNHDA and SQIVND (reference sequence). The CDR3 is 16 amino acids. With V trimmed by 4 bases and J by 5 bases, 12 bases remained unmatched.

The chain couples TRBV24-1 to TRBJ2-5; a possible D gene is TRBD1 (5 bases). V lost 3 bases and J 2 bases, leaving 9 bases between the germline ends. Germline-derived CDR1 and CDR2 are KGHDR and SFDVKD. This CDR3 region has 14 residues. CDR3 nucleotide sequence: TGTGCCACCAGTGATCCCAACAGGCAAGAGACCCAGTACTTC. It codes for CATSDPNRQETQYF.

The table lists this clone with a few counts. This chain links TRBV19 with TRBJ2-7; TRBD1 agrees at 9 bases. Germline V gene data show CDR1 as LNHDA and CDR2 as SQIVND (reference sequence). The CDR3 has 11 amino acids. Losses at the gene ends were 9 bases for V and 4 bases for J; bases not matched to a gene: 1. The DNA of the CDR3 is TGTGCCAGCGGGACAGGGTACGAGCAGTACTTC. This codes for CASGTGYEQYF.

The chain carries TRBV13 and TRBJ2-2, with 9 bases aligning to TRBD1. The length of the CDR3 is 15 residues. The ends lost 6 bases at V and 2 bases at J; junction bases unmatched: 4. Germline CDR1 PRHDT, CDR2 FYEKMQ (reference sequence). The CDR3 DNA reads TGTGCCAGCAGTCGGACAGGGGTAAACACCGGGGAGCTGTTTTTT. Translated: CASSRTGVNTGELFF.

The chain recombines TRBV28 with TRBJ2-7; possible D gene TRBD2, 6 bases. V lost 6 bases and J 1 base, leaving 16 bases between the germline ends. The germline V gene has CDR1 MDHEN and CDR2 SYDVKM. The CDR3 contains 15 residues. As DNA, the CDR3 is TGTGCCAGCAGCCAGACCGGGACTCTTTCCTACGAGCAGTACTTC. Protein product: CASSQTGTLSYEQYF. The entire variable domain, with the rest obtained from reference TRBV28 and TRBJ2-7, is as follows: DVKVTQSSRYLVKRTGEKVFLECVQDMDHENMFWYRQDPGLGLRLIYFSYDVKMKEKGDIPEGYSVSREKKERFSLILESASTNQTSMYLCASSQTGTLSYEQYFGPGTRLTVT.

For the CDR3, the DNA is TGCGCCAGCAGCCTAACACAGGGGGCTAAAGATACGCAGTATTTT. It codes for CASSLTQGAKDTQYF. The chain carries TRBV5-1 and TRBJ2-3, with 9 bases aligning to TRBD1. Germline CDR1 and CDR2: SGHRS and YFSETQ. The CDR3 is 15 residues long. V lost 4 bases and J lost 5; bases outside the gene matches: 8. Full variable domain (remainder filled in from reference TRBV5-1 and TRBJ2-3): KAGVTQTPRYLIKTRGQQVTLSCSPISGHRSVSWYQQTPGQGLQFLFEYFSETQRNKGNFPGRFSGRQFSNSRSEMNVSTLELGDSALYLCASSLTQGAKDTQYFGPGTRLTVL.

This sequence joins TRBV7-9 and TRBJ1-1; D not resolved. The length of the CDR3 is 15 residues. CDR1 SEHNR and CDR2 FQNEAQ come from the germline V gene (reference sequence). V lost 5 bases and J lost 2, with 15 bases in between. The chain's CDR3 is CASSPPHQENTEAFF. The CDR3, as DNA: TGTGCCAGCAGCCCGCCACATCAGGAAAACACTGAAGCTTTCTTT.

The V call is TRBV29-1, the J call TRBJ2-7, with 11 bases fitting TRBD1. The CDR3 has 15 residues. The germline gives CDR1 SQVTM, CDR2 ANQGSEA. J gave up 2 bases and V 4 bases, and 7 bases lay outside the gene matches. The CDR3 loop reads CSVVTGTGGPYEQYF. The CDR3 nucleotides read TGCAGCGTTGTTACCGGGACAGGGGGTCCCTACGAGCAGTACTTC.

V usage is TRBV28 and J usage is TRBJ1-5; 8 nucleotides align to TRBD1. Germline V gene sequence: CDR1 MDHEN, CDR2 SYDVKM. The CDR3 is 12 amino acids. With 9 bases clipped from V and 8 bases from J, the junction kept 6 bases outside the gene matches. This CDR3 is CASRQGRKPQHF. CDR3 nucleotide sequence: TGTGCCAGTAGACAGGGGAGGAAGCCCCAGCATTTT.

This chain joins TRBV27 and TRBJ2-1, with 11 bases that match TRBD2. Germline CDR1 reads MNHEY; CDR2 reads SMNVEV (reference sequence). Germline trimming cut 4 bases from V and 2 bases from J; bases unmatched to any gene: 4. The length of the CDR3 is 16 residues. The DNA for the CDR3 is TGTGCCAGCAGTTCAATGACTAGCGGGACCTACAATGAGCAGTTCTTC. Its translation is CASSSMTSGTYNEQFF.

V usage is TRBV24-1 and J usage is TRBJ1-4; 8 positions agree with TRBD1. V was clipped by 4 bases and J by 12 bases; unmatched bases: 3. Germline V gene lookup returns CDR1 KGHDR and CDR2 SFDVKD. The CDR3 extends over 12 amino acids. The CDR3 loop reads CATSEKTGELFF. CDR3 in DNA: TGTGCCACCAGTGAAAAGACAGGGGAACTGTTTTTT.

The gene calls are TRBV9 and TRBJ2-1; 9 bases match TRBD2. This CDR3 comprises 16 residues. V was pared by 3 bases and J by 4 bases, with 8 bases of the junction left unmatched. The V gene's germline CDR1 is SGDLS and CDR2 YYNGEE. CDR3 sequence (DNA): TGTGCCAGCAGCGCCCACGGACTAGCGAAATACAATGAGCAGTTCTTC. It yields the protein CASSAHGLAKYNEQFF.

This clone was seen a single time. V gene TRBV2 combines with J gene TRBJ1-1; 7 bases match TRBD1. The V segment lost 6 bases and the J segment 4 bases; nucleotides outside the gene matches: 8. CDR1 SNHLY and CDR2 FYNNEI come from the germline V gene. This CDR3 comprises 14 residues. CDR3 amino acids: CASSYADRATEAFF. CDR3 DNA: TGTGCCAGCAGCTATGCTGACAGGGCCACTGAAGCTTTCTTT.

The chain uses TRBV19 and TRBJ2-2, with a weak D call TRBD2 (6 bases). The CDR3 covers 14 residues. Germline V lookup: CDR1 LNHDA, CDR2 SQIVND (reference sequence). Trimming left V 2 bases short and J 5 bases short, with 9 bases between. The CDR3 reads CASSITSKTGELFF. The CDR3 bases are TGTGCCAGTAGTATAACTAGCAAGACCGGGGAGCTGTTTTTT.

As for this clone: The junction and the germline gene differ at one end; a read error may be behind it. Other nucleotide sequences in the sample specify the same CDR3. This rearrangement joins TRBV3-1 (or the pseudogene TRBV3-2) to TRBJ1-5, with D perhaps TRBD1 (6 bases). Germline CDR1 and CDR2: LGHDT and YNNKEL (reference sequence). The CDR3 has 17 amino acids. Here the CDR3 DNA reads TGCGCCAGCAGCCAGACGGGGCTGGGGGCTATAAGTCAGCCCCAGCATTTT. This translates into CASSQTGLGAISQPQHF.

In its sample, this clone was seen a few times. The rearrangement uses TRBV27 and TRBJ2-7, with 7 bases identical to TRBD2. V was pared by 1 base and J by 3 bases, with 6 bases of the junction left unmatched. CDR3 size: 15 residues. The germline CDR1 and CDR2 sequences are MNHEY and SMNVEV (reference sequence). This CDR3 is CASSLYGRRVYEQYF. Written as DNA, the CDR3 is TGTGCCAGCAGTTTATACGGGAGGAGGGTCTACGAGCAGTACTTC.

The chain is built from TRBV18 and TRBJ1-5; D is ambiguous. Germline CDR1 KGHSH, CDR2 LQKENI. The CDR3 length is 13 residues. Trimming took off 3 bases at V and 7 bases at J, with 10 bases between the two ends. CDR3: CASSPGSGQPQHF. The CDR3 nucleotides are TGTGCCAGCTCACCGGGCAGCGGACAGCCCCAGCATTTT.

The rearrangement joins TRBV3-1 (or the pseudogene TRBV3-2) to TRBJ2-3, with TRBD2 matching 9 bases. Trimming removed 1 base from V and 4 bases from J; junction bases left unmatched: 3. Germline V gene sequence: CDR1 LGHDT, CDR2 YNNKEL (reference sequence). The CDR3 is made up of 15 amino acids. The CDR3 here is CASSQVAGGADTQYF. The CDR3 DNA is TGTGCCAGCAGCCAAGTGGCGGGAGGGGCAGATACGCAGTATTTT.

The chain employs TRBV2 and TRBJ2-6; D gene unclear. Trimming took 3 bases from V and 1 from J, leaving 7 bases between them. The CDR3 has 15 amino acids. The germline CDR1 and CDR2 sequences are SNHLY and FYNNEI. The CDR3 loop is CASSDGVSGANVLTF. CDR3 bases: TGTGCCAGCAGTGACGGTGTTTCTGGGGCCAACGTCCTGACTTTC.

CDR3 sequence: CASSPPGGAGGYTF. CDR3 DNA sequence: TGTGCCAGCAGCCCTCCAGGGGGCGCGGGAGGCTACACCTTC. V gene TRBV11-2 combines with J gene TRBJ1-2; TRBD1 aligns across 8 bases. Germline V gene sequence: CDR1 SGHAT, CDR2 FQNNGV. The CDR3 length is 14 residues. Unmatched junction bases numbered 10, after V lost 5 bases and J lost 8 bases.